This T cell receptor beta chain is drawn from a study of T-cell reconstitution after alpha-beta-depleted transplantation in children. This clonotype was counted only a few times. Germline V gene data show CDR1 as LGHNA and CDR2 as YNFKEQ. CDR3 length: 16 amino acids. V dropped 0 bases and J dropped 0 bases, with 9 bases sitting between them. TCRbeta library preparation incorporated unique molecular identifiers. MiXCR was run by TCRdb on the PCR reads, yielding one entry per CDR3 protein. The sample comprises roughly 610,000 distinct CDR3 sequences, about 11% of which are singletons, and roughly 3.9% rests with the top ten.

Here the sequenced sample was PBMCs from the stem cell graft donor, taken from the stem cell graft. The chain combines TRBV4-2 with TRBJ2-1, with D possibly TRBD1 on 6 matching bases. This clonotype originated in a human donor who donated a stem cell graft to a child with acute myeloid leukemia. CDR3 in amino acids: CASSQDQGISYNEQFF. The CDR3 DNA sequence: TGTGCCAGCAGCCAAGATCAGGGGATCTCCTACAATGAGCAGTTCTTC.